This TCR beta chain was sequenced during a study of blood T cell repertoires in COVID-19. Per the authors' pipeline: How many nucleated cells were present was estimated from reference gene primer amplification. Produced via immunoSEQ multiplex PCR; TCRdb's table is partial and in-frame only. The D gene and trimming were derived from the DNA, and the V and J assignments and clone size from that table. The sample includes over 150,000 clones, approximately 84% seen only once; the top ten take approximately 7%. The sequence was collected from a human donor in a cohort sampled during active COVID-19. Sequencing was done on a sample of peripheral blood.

The DNA for the CDR3 is TGTGCCAGTAGTATACATCGAGGATCCGAGCAGTACTTC. Translated, it gives CASSIHRGSEQYF. The chain is built from TRBV19 and TRBJ2-7, with D unclear. The CDR3 totals 13 residues. CDR1 is LNHDA and CDR2 is SQIVND in the germline V gene (reference sequence). The V and J ends lost 2 bases and 6 bases respectively, with 11 bases between them.